Listed below are T cell receptor beta chains from one sample, sequenced in a study of T cell responses to AZD1222 COVID-19 vaccine. Only in-frame clones appear in the TCRdb table, and some are missing; sequencing was by immunoSEQ multiplex PCR. Among around 150,000 clones listed, roughly 91% were seen once. The material was peripheral blood, obtained 28 days after the second AZD1222 dose. The receptors originated from an adult who received the AZD1222 COVID-19 vaccine. CDR3s leave out the opening cysteine and the closing phenylalanine or tryptophan. Rows give clone size only sometimes, using once, few, many, or a class for an expanded clone.

TRBV5-5 | NA | ASSLDAGAQPQH
TRBV11-3 | NA | ASGAMGTGRDYGYT
TRBV6-6 | NA | ASSYFVTPPRGYT
TRBV1 | NA | TSSPLGRESNQPQH
TRBV19 | NA | ASDLGQGGTEAF
TRBV7-9 | NA | ASSRAEGEGV
TRBV6-5 | NA | ASSYSLNTEAF
TRBV7-3 | NA | ASSLMGDQPQH
TRBV30 | once | AWKRVLPMNTEAF
TRBV7-9 | NA | ASSLGRGLYSYNEQF
TRBV30 | NA | AWSNRVDTEAF
TRBV12-3/TRBV12-4 | NA | ATATGVGYT
TRBV18 | NA | ASSPSRLLGTEAF
TRBV5-6 | NA | ASSTGLAVNEQF
TRBV7-2 | once | ASSLNAYGGNTIY
TRBV2 | NA | ASSGLGQGNTEAF
TRBV10-1 | NA | ATKGPVWNIQY
TRBV9 | NA | ASSPPPGTYNEQF
TRBV5-4 | NA | AIQARTGELF
TRBV3-1/TRBV3-2 | NA | ASSHLNTGTNYGYT
TRBV19 | NA | ASSLAGGYNEQF
TRBV6-5 | NA | ASSTGQEFYGYT